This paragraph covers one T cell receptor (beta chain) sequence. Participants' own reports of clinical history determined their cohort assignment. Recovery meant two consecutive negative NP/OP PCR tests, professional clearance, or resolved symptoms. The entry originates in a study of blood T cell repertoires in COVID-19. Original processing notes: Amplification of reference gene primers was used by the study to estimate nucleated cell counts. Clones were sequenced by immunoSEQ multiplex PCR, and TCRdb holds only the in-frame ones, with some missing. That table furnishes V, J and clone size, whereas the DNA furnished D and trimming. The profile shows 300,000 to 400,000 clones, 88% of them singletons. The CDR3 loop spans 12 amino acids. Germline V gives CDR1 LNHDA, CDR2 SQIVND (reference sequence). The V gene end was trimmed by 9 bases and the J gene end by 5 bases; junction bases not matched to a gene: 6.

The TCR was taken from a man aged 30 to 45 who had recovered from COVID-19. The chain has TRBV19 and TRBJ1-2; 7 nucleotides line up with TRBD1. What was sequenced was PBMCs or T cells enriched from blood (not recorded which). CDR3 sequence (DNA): TGTGCCAGGCAGGGGGATAGGTATGGCTACACCTTC. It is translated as CARQGDRYGYTF.